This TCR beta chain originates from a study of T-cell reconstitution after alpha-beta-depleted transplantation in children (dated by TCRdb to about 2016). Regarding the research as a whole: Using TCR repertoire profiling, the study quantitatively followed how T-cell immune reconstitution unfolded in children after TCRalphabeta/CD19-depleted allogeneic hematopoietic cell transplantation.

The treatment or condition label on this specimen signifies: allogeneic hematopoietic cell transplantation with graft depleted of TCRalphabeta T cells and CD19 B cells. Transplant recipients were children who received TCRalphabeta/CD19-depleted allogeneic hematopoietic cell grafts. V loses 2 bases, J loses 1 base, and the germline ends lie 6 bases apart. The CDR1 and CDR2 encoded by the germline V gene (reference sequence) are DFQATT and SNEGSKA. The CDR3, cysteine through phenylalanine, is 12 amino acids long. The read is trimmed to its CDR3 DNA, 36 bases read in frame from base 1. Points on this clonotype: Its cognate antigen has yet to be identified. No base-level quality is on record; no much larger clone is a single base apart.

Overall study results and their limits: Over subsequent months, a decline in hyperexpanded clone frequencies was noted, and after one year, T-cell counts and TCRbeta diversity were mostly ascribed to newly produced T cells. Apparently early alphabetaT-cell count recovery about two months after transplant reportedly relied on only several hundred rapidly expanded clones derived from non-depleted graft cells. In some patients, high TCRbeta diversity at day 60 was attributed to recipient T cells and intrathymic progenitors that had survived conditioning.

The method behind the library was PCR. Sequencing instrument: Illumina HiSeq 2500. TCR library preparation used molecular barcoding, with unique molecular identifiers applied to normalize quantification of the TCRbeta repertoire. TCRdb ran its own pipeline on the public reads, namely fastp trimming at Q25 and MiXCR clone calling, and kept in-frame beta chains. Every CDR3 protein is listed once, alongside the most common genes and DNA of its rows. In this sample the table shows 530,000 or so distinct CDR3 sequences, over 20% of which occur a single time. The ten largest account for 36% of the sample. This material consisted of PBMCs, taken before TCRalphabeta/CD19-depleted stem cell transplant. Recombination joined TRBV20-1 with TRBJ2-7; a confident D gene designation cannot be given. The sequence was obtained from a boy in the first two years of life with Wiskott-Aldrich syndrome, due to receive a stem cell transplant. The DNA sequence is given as TGCAGTGCTAGATCCGGATCCTACGAGCAGTACTTC. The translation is CSARSGSYEQYF.